The 10 T cell receptor beta chains in this list originate from one sample, sequenced in a study of T cell responses to AZD1222 COVID-19 vaccine (dated by TCRdb to the early 2020s). Per the publication, the time point label means: about 28 days (+/-7) after the second vaccine dose. The sample's treatment or condition, from its label and the paper: meningococcal conjugate vaccine given as trial control. Receptors were amplified or captured by the immunoSEQ multiplex PCR assay. TCRdb stores this immuneACCESS table with in-frame sequences only. Part of the clones is absent; in the studies checked, under half of the shortfall reflects unresolved V genes, and no reason is known for the rest. Across this sample there are approximately 140,000 clones, with about 90% seen only once. 7% to 9% of the sample belongs to the ten largest clones. The sequenced sample was peripheral blood, obtained 28 days after the second dose of the MenACWY control vaccine. The origin of the receptors is an adult who received the MenACWY meningococcal vaccine as a control.

The V and J genes are TRBV9 and TRBJ1-1; D gene unclear. This CDR3 comprises 14 residues. V was shortened by 0 bases and J by 1 base, with 7 bases between the two germline ends. Looked up from germline, CDR1 is SGDLS and CDR2 is YYNGEE. The CDR3 spells CASSVGVGNTEAFF. CDR3 nucleotides: TGTGCCAGCAGCGTAGGAGTAGGGAACACTGAAGCTTTCTTT.

This clone was counted once. The J gene is TRBJ1-1, the V gene TRBV19; no reliable D call. This CDR3 is built from 11 residues. Germline lookup yields CDR1 LNHDA and CDR2 SQIVND (reference sequence). Trimming cost V 5 bases and J 6 bases, with 7 bases left between them. CDR3 DNA: TGTGCCAGTAGTGCGTTAGCTGAAGCTTTCTTT. This encodes CASSALAEAFF.

The chain is built from TRBV5-1 and TRBJ2-7; D perhaps matches TRBD2 (6 bases). Germline CDR1 and CDR2: SGHRS and YFSETQ. Between the trimmed V and J ends, which lost 0 bases and 5 bases, there was a span of 12 bases. The CDR3 loop spans 14 amino acids. This chain's CDR3 is CASSLAQEGNEQYF. The CDR3, as DNA: TGCGCCAGCAGCTTGGCGCAGGAGGGAAACGAGCAGTACTTC.

The rearrangement uses TRBV7-2 and TRBJ2-7, with 8 bases matching TRBD1. The germline V gene encodes CDR1 SGHTA and CDR2 FQGNSA. The CDR3 consists of 18 residues. Trimming removed 5 bases from V and 3 bases from J; junction bases left unmatched: 18. Here the CDR3 reads CASSLKTGADTLNYEQYF. DNA of the CDR3: TGTGCCAGCAGCCTTAAGACAGGGGCCGATACGCTTAACTACGAGCAGTACTTC.

The chain recombines TRBV28 with TRBJ1-6; possibly TRBD1 for D (6 bases). This CDR3 comprises 15 residues. V shed 2 bases and J shed 3 bases, with 8 bases lying between them. The germline gives CDR1 MDHEN, CDR2 SYDVKM. CDR3 coding DNA: TGTGCCAGCAGTTTAGGACAGAACTATAATTCACCCCTCCACTTT. It translates to CASSLGQNYNSPLHF.

The V and J genes are TRBV4-3 and TRBJ2-7, with D perhaps TRBD1 (5 bases). V lost 1 base and J 3 bases, leaving 7 bases between the germline ends. The V gene's germline CDR1 is LGHNA and CDR2 YSLEER. The CDR3 has 13 residues. CDR3 amino acids: CASSQVQGYEQYF. The CDR3 DNA follows: TGCGCCAGCAGCCAAGTCCAGGGCTACGAGCAGTACTTC.

CDR3 protein: CATSWRDLSNQPQHF. The CDR3 DNA follows: TGTGCCACCAGCTGGCGGGATCTTAGCAATCAGCCCCAGCATTTT. The chain recombines TRBV15 with TRBJ1-5; no reliable D call. Germline CDR1 reads LNHNV; CDR2 reads YYDKDF (reference sequence). Trimming shortened V by 5 bases and J by 0 bases, and 11 bases separated the two germline ends. This CDR3 has 15 amino acids. Using reference TRBV15 and TRBJ1-5 for the parts outside the CDR3, the full variable domain is DAMVIQNPRYQVTQFGKPVTLSCSQTLNHNVMYWYQQKSSQAPKLLFHYYDKDFNNEADTPDNFQSRRPNTSFCFLDIRSPGLGDTAMYLCATSWRDLSNQPQHFGDGTRLSIL.

The V and J genes are TRBV2 and TRBJ1-2; a weak D match, TRBD1 (5 bases). Germline loops: CDR1 SNHLY, CDR2 FYNNEI. With 5 bases removed from V and 6 bases from J, the gap between germline ends came to 10 bases. CDR3 size: 12 residues. CDR3 in DNA: TGTGCCAGCAGTCCCGGGACCCATGGCTACACCTTC. It codes for CASSPGTHGYTF. The full variable domain, in which reference TRBV2 and TRBJ1-2 provide the parts outside the CDR3, is EPEVTQTPSHQVTQMGQEVILRCVPISNHLYFYWYRQILGQKVEFLVSFYNNEISEKSEIFDDQFSVERPDGSNFTLKIRSTKLEDSAMYFCASSPGTHGYTFGSGTRLTVV.

The chain links TRBV7-5 to TRBJ1-5. TRBV7-5 has pseudogene status. The CDR3 runs to 9 residues. The CDR3 DNA reads as TGTGATTGGAGGAGGCCCCAGCATTTT. It yields the protein CDWRRPQHF.

This rearrangement joins TRBV19 to TRBJ2-4; D perhaps matches TRBD2 (6 bases). The CDR3 spans 14 residues. The germline V gene has CDR1 LNHDA and CDR2 SQIVND (reference sequence). With 3 bases removed from V and 7 bases from J, the gap between germline ends came to 13 bases. CDR3 in DNA: TGTGCCAGTAGTATCTCTTCGGGGGACAACATTCAGTACTTC. Translated, it gives CASSISSGDNIQYF.